A single TCR beta chain is shown here with its context. Produced via immunoSEQ multiplex PCR; TCRdb's table is partial and in-frame only. In the table there are more than 60,000 clones, almost 90% of which are singletons. Germline lookup yields CDR1 SGHTA and CDR2 FQGNSA. The CDR3 runs to 14 residues. The germline V and J ends were trimmed by 2 bases and 0 bases, with 5 bases remaining between them. The time point is: peripheral blood 6 weeks after treatment start. For each patient, 1 to 8 samples were obtained, pretreatment and on-treatment. This entry is derived from a study of PD-L1 blockade in urothelial cancer.

The specimen comprised PBMCs, sampled around atezolizumab (anti-PD-L1) treatment. The V call is TRBV7-2, the J call TRBJ1-5; unclear D gene. The sequence was collected from a man aged 60 to 69 with urothelial cancer. The CDR3 nucleotides are TGTGCCAGCAGCTTACCCCTTAGCAATCAGCCCCAGCATTTT. Protein: CASSLPLSNQPQHF.